The next 12 T cell receptor beta chains were all read from a single sample in a study of T-cell reconstitution after alpha-beta-depleted transplantation in children. Unique molecular identifiers were incorporated when the TCRbeta library was constructed. One entry per CDR3 protein, called by TCRdb with MiXCR from the PCR reads. The table records about 500,000 distinct CDR3 sequences, approximately 30% of them present only once. Sequenced material: PBMCs from the stem cell graft donor, taken from the stem cell graft. The receptors derive from a human donor who donated a stem cell graft to a child with aplastic anemia.

The chain links TRBV24-1 to TRBJ1-1, with TRBD1 matching 8 bases. Germline-derived CDR1 and CDR2 are KGHDR and SFDVKD. This CDR3 is 13 amino acids long. Germline trimming cut 9 bases from V and 2 bases from J; bases unmatched to any gene: 4. For the CDR3, the DNA is TGTGCCACCCAGGACAGGGCAAACACTGAAGCTTTCTTT. Translation: CATQDRANTEAFF.

The chain employs TRBV20-1 and TRBJ2-5; TRBD1 agrees at 7 bases. Germline loops: CDR1 DFQATT, CDR2 SNEGSKA (reference sequence). This CDR3 is 13 amino acids long. V trimming: 4 bases; J trimming: 5 bases; junction bases outside the gene matches: 7. CDR3 sequence: CSAKGGFLETQYF. The CDR3 DNA is TGCAGTGCTAAAGGGGGCTTCCTTGAGACCCAGTACTTC.

In this sample, this clonotype turned up a few times. This chain links TRBV20-1 with TRBJ1-1; D is undetermined. Looked up from germline, CDR1 is DFQATT and CDR2 is SNEGSKA (reference sequence). V was pared by 1 base and J by 1 base, with 10 bases between. The CDR3 is 14 residues long. The CDR3 is CSARGLFQNTEAFF. The CDR3 DNA sequence: TGCAGTGCTAGAGGCCTTTTTCAGAACACTGAAGCTTTCTTT.

Only a few counts were recorded for this clonotype. This chain joins TRBV10-3 and TRBJ2-1; D is unresolved. CDR1 and CDR2 from the germline V gene are ENHRY and SYGVKD. The CDR3 totals 13 residues. The V gene lost 4 bases and the J gene lost 5 bases, with 9 bases spanning the gap. In DNA, the CDR3 is TGTGCCATCAGTGGCCTGGGGAACAATGAGCAGTTCTTC. Translating gives CAISGLGNNEQFF.

In this sample, this clonotype turned up a few times. The V call is TRBV6-5, the J call TRBJ1-2; D gene unclear. The germline CDR1 and CDR2 sequences are MNHEY and SVGAGI. The CDR3 loop spans 15 amino acids. V was cut by 2 bases and J by 5 bases, with 15 bases left in between. This chain's CDR3 is CASSYRAVGFYGYTF. In nucleotides, the CDR3 is TGTGCCAGCAGTTACCGAGCCGTCGGGTTTTATGGCTACACCTTC.

This rearrangement joins TRBV7-2 to TRBJ2-5, with a weak D call TRBD2 (5 bases). This CDR3 is 14 amino acids long. CDR1 is SGHTA, CDR2 FQGNSA, per germline. With 1 base removed from V and 5 bases from J, the gap between germline ends came to 11 bases. The CDR3 loop is CASSLVSAVETQYF. For the CDR3, the DNA is TGTGCCAGCAGCTTAGTCTCAGCGGTGGAGACCCAGTACTTC.

The chain joins TRBV28 to TRBJ2-7, with 15 bases that match TRBD2. Germline V gene lookup returns CDR1 MDHEN and CDR2 SYDVKM. V was pared by 5 bases and J by 2 bases, with 13 bases of the junction left unmatched. This CDR3 spans 19 amino acids. Written as DNA, the CDR3 is TGTGCCAGCAGTCTAGGACCGCGGGGACTAGCGGGAGGCGCCTACGAGCAGTACGTC. Translated, it gives CASSLGPRGLAGGAYEQYV.

The chain is built from TRBV20-1 and TRBJ1-6; 11 nucleotides align to TRBD1. The V and J ends lost 0 bases and 8 bases, in that order; junction bases with no gene match: 9. The CDR3 consists of 17 residues. The germline V gene has CDR1 DFQATT and CDR2 SNEGSKA (reference sequence). This chain's CDR3 is CSARDTGQGGYHSPLHF. The CDR3 region has the DNA TGCAGTGCTAGAGATACGGGACAGGGGGGCTACCATTCACCCCTCCACTTT.

The chain is built from TRBV20-1 and TRBJ2-3; 8 positions agree with TRBD2. The V and J ends lost 3 bases and 2 bases, in that order; junction bases with no gene match: 10. The CDR3 loop spans 16 amino acids. In germline, CDR1 is DFQATT, CDR2 SNEGSKA (reference sequence). The DNA of the CDR3 is TGCAGTGCTAGGTCCTTTTGGCGGGGGGACACAGATACGCAGTATTTT. This translates into CSARSFWRGDTDTQYF.

This clonotype was recorded a few times. The J gene is TRBJ2-7, the V gene TRBV10-3; TRBD2 matches at 8 bases. The CDR3 runs 14 residues. V shed 4 bases, J shed 1 base, and the junction held 3 bases outside the gene matches. Germline V lookup: CDR1 ENHRY, CDR2 SYGVKD. CDR3 sequence: CAISAASGSYEQYF. The CDR3 DNA sequence: TGTGCCATCAGTGCGGCTAGCGGGTCCTACGAGCAGTACTTC.

The table lists this clonotype with a few counts. The chain is built from TRBV27 and TRBJ2-2; a possible D gene is TRBD2 (5 bases). Deletions cut 5 bases from V and 5 bases from J, with 18 bases between. This CDR3 contains 16 residues. Germline V gene sequence: CDR1 MNHEY, CDR2 SMNVEV (reference sequence). DNA of the CDR3: TGTGCCAGCAGTACCCCGACGGGGTCATCAACCGGGGAGCTGTTTTTT. It yields the protein CASSTPTGSSTGELFF.

The chain employs TRBV30 and TRBJ1-5; possible D gene TRBD1, 6 bases. The V end was cut by 4 bases, the J end by 4 bases, with 11 bases between. The V gene's germline CDR1 is GTSNPN and CDR2 SVGIG (reference sequence). The CDR3 runs 13 residues. The CDR3 region is CAWTPDRNQPQHF. The CDR3 bases are TGTGCCTGGACTCCGGACAGAAATCAGCCCCAGCATTTT. Filled out from reference TRBV30 and TRBJ1-5, the complete variable domain reads SQTIHQWPATLVQPVGSPLSLECTVEGTSNPNLYWYRQAAGRGLQLLFYSVGIGQISSEVPQNLSASRPQDRQFILSSKKLLLSDSGFYLCAWTPDRNQPQHFGDGTRLSIL.